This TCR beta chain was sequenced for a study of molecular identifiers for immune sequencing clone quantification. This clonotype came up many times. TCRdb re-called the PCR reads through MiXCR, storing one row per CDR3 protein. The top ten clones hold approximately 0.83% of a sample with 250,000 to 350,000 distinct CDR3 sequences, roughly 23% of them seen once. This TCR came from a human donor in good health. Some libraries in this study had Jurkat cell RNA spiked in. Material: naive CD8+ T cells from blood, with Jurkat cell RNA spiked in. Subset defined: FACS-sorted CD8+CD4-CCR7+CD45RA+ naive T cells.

Here the CDR3 reads CSARVGQGVQETQYF. The CDR3 DNA reads TGCAGTGCTAGAGTAGGACAGGGTGTCCAAGAGACCCAGTACTTC. This rearrangement joins TRBV20-1 to TRBJ2-5, with 8 bases matching TRBD1. V was pared by 1 base and J by 1 base, with 5 bases of the junction left unmatched. CDR3 length: 15 amino acids. Germline loops: CDR1 DFQATT, CDR2 SNEGSKA (reference sequence).